This is a list of T cell receptor beta chains from one sample in a study of T-cell reconstitution after alpha-beta-depleted transplantation in children. One entry per CDR3 protein, called by TCRdb with MiXCR from the PCR reads. The data hold about 250,000 distinct CDR3 sequences, with about 24% observed a single time. Source: PBMCs, mostly from graft donor cells, taken 360 days after TCRalphabeta/CD19-depleted stem cell transplant. These receptors were obtained from a female patient aged 2-15 years who had a stem cell transplant for congenital amegakaryocytic thrombocytopenia, so the T cells may come from the graft donor. Both conserved end residues are part of each CDR3. The order of the fields is D gene, V gene, J gene, clone size, CDR3 DNA, CDR3 protein. D genes are given only for firm matches. Where a row states a size, it is once, few, many or the class of an expanded clone; other rows omit it.

>TRBD1|TRBV28|TRBJ2-5|-
TGTGCCAGCAGTTTATTAGACAGGGTCAAAGAGACCCAGTACTTC
CASSLLDRVKETQYF
>TRBD2|TRBV7-3|TRBJ2-1|-
TGTGCCAGCAGCTTCGGACTAGCGGTTAGCTCCTACAATGAGCAGTTCTTC
CASSFGLAVSSYNEQFF
>-|TRBV7-9|TRBJ2-5|-
TGTGCCAGCAGCAAAATCGGACTTCACCAAGAGACCCAGTACTTC
CASSKIGLHQETQYF
>-|TRBV3-1|TRBJ2-1|-
TGTGCCAGCAGCGCCTCGCTCGAGTACAATGAGCAGTTCTTC
CASSASLEYNEQFF
>-|TRBV5-1|TRBJ2-1|few
TGCGCCAGCAGCCAGGATACGTGGGCCGGTGAGCAGTTCTTC
CASSQDTWAGEQFF
>-|TRBV21-1|TRBJ2-7|-
TGTGCCAGCAGCAAAGGCGGCAGACAAGTTACCTACGAGCAGTACTTC
CASSKGGRQVTYEQYF
>TRBD2|TRBV12-3/TRBV12-4|TRBJ2-3|-
TGTGCCAGCAGAGCTAGCGGAGGGAGCACAGATACGCAGTATTTT
CASRASGGSTDTQYF
>-|TRBV12-3/TRBV12-4|TRBJ2-3|few
TGTGCCAGCAGTTCCCGACCAACCCGCACAGATACGCAGTATTTT
CASSSRPTRTDTQYF
>TRBD1|TRBV29-1|TRBJ2-7|-
TGCAGCGTTGCAGGGGGCAGCTCCTACGAGCAGTACTTC
CSVAGGSSYEQYF
>-|TRBV11-2|TRBJ1-6|-
TGTGCCAGCAGCCCCTTTAGTTGGGGGACCTATAATTCACCCCTCCACTTT
CASSPFSWGTYNSPLHF
>TRBD2|TRBV12-3/TRBV12-4|TRBJ2-1|few
TGTGCCAGCAGCCGGGGGGGGATATACAATGAGCAGTTCTTC
CASSRGGIYNEQFF
>TRBD1|TRBV29-1|TRBJ1-6|many
TGCAGCGGGGACAGGGGTAATTCACCCCTCCACTTT
CSGDRGNSPLHF
>-|TRBV20-1|TRBJ2-7|-
TGCAGTGCTAGTGTGCTGCGGAACGAGCAGTACTTC
CSASVLRNEQYF
>-|TRBV4-2|TRBJ2-7|few
TGTGCCAGCAGCCACATTCGCCTGGGAGAAAACGAGCAGTACTTC
CASSHIRLGENEQYF
>TRBD1|TRBV10-3|TRBJ2-1|-
TGTGCCATCAGCTCCGGGACAGGTGCCTACAATGAGCAGTTCTTC
CAISSGTGAYNEQFF
>-|TRBV27|TRBJ2-3|-
TGTGCCAGCAGTTCCGTGGGCGGCACAGATACGCAGTATTTT
CASSSVGGTDTQYF
>TRBD2|TRBV4-2|TRBJ2-1|few
TGTGCCAGCAGCCAATTTAGCGGGGGCTCCTACAATGAGCAGTTCTTC
CASSQFSGGSYNEQFF
>TRBD1|TRBV29-1|TRBJ2-7|-
TGCAGCGGCAGACAGGGCCACGAGCAGTACTTC
CSGRQGHEQYF
>TRBD1|TRBV5-1|TRBJ2-1|-
TGCGCCAGCAGCTTGGCCACAGGGGTGCTCAATGAGCAGTTCTTC
CASSLATGVLNEQFF
>TRBD2|TRBV5-1|TRBJ2-3|-
TGCGCCAGCAGCGTTTTTGAGTTTCTAGCGGGCGGAGGAGATACGCAGTATTTT
CASSVFEFLAGGGDTQYF
>-|TRBV4-1|TRBJ1-5|few
TGCGCCAGCAGCCAAGTTTCTCTCAATCAGCCCCAGCATTTT
CASSQVSLNQPQHF
>-|TRBV4-1|TRBJ2-1|-
TGCGCCAGCAGCCAAGAGGGACGGAGCTCCTACAATGAGCAGTTCTTC
CASSQEGRSSYNEQFF
>-|TRBV19|TRBJ2-1|-
-
CASTSGGYYNEQFF
>TRBD1|TRBV27|TRBJ2-1|-
TGTGCCAGCAGTCAACTCCGCGGACAGGGGACCTCCTACAATGAGCAGTTCTTC
CASSQLRGQGTSYNEQFF
>-|TRBV5-1|TRBJ2-5|many
TGCGCCAGCAGCAGAGCCCCGGACAGCGGACAAGAGACCCAGTACTTC
CASSRAPDSGQETQYF
>-|TRBV5-1|TRBJ1-1|-
TGCGCCAGCAGCTTGGGGACAGTTTGGGCGAACACTGAAGCTTTCTTT
CASSLGTVWANTEAFF
>-|TRBV20-1|TRBJ1-2|-
TGCAGTGCTATGGAGGGCAGCTATGGCTACACCTTC
CSAMEGSYGYTF
>-|TRBV2|TRBJ2-7|-
TGTGCCAGCAGGCGTCTTGCCTACGAGCAGTACTTC
CASRRLAYEQYF
>-|TRBV20-1|TRBJ2-1|few
TGCAGTGCTAGCCGCTTGACGGACAGCTCCTACAATGAGCAGTTCTTC
CSASRLTDSSYNEQFF
>TRBD1|TRBV5-1|TRBJ2-2|many
TGCGCCAGCAGCGAACCGGGACAGGGGACCAACACCGGGGAGCTGTTTTTT
CASSEPGQGTNTGELFF
>-|TRBV5-1|TRBJ2-5|once
TGCGCCAGCAGCTTGGGTCTGACCCAGTACTTC
CASSLGLTQYF
>-|TRBV6-2/TRBV6-3|TRBJ2-7|few
TGTGCCAGCACGGGTAACAGGGACGGCGAGCAGTACTTC
CASTGNRDGEQYF
>-|TRBV6-5|TRBJ1-2|-
TGTGCCAGCAGTTACAGTCCAGCGGACATTAACTATGGCTACACCTTC
CASSYSPADINYGYTF
>-|TRBV3-1|TRBJ2-5|-
TGTGCCAGCAGCCCCCCGAACGGGTTCCAAGAGACCCAGTACTTC
CASSPPNGFQETQYF
>TRBD2|TRBV4-2|TRBJ2-1|-
TGTGCCAGCAGCCAAGAGAGGTCAGGACTAGCGGGAGGGCCGGGTGAGCAGTTCTTC
CASSQERSGLAGGPGEQFF
>-|TRBV4-3|TRBJ1-5|few
TGCGCCAGCAGCCAAGATCTTAAGGAGGGCTATAGCAATCAGCCCCAGCATTTT
CASSQDLKEGYSNQPQHF
>-|TRBV5-1|TRBJ1-1|few
TGCGCCAGCAGCGTGGGGGGGGTCCCTTCTTTCTTT
CASSVGGVPSFF
>TRBD2|TRBV20-1|TRBJ2-1|few
TGCAGTGCTAGCGGGACTAGCTCCTACAATGAGCAGTTCTTC
CSASGTSSYNEQFF
>TRBD1|TRBV4-1|TRBJ1-5|-
TGCGCCAGCAGCCAGTCCTCCGGACAGGGGTTTCAGCCCCAGCATTTT
CASSQSSGQGFQPQHF
>-|TRBV7-6|TRBJ2-5|few
TGTGCCAGCAGCTTAGCGATTTCCCGAGGAGAGACCCAGTACTTC
CASSLAISRGETQYF
>-|TRBV5-1|TRBJ2-7|many
TGCGCCAGCAGCTTGTTAGGGGAGAGGGAATACGAGCAGTACTTC
CASSLLGEREYEQYF
>TRBD1|TRBV3-1|TRBJ2-7|few
TGTGCCAGCAGCCCCCGGGACAGGACCTACGAGCAGTACTTC
CASSPRDRTYEQYF
>TRBD1|TRBV10-3|TRBJ2-1|few
TGTGCCAACGCCGGGACAGCCTACAATGAGCAGTTCTTC
CANAGTAYNEQFF